Below are 15 T cell receptor beta chains sequenced from a single sample in a study of T cells in Graves' hyperthyroidism and ophthalmopathy. Amplified TCR beta CDR3 regions derived from RNA transcripts. First-round RT-PCR of the TCR CDR3 relied on the HTBI primer set. Each CDR3 protein gets one entry after TCRdb re-called the multiplex PCR reads with MiXCR. This sample has over 500,000 distinct CDR3 sequences, with roughly a sixth found just once. Sequences were obtained from blood. Source of these receptors: a woman aged 30 to 39 with Graves' ophthalmopathy.

The genes are TRBV6-2 or TRBV6-3 and TRBJ2-1; 8 bases map to TRBD1. The V segment lost 2 bases and the J segment 5 bases; nucleotides outside the gene matches: 5. From germline, CDR1 is MNHEY and CDR2 SVGEGT. The CDR3 is made up of 15 amino acids. The CDR3, as DNA: TGTGCCAGCAGTTACCCGGGACAGGAGAACAATGAGCAGTTCTTC. The encoded protein is CASSYPGQENNEQFF.

V is TRBV19 and J is TRBJ2-1, with TRBD1 matching 7 bases. With V trimmed by 0 bases and J by 5 bases, 4 bases remained unmatched. Germline assignment: CDR1 LNHDA and CDR2 SQIVND (reference sequence). The CDR3 is made up of 15 amino acids. CDR3 bases: TGTGCCAGTAGTATAGAAGGGGGCATAAACAATGAGCAGTTCTTC. Amino acid sequence: CASSIEGGINNEQFF.

The sample holds many counts of this clonotype. The V and J genes are TRBV10-2 and TRBJ2-7; 7 nucleotides match TRBD2. V was pared by 2 bases and J by 3 bases, with 13 bases of the junction left unmatched. This CDR3 spans 17 amino acids. Germline loops: CDR1 WSHSY, CDR2 SAAADI. The CDR3 loop reads CASSEIPDSGAGYEQYF. DNA for the CDR3: TGCGCCAGCAGTGAGATACCCGACAGCGGGGCAGGCTACGAGCAGTACTTC.

This clonotype occurred many times. This chain's CDR3 is CASSPGQDTEAFF. CDR3 DNA sequence: TGCGCCAGCAGCCCGGGACAGGACACTGAAGCTTTCTTT. J is TRBJ1-1 and V is TRBV5-1; 8 positions agree with TRBD1. V was pared by 4 bases and J by 3 bases, with 2 bases of the junction left unmatched. In germline, CDR1 is SGHRS, CDR2 YFSETQ. The CDR3 loop spans 13 amino acids.

This chain uses TRBV7-9 with TRBJ1-1; D gene uncertain. Trimming stripped 5 bases from V and 4 bases from J, with 11 bases between. CDR3 length: 13 amino acids. Per the germline V gene, CDR1 is SEHNR and CDR2 is FQNEAQ (reference sequence). CDR3 coding DNA: TGTGCCAGCAGCCCCGACAAAGGCACTGAAGCTTTCTTT. Its protein is CASSPDKGTEAFF. Full variable domain (missing parts from reference TRBV7-9 and TRBJ1-1): DTGVSQNPRHKITKRGQNVTFRCDPISEHNRLYWYRQTLGQGPEFLTYFQNEAQLEKSRLLSDRFSAERPKGSFSTLEIQRTEQGDSAMYLCASSPDKGTEAFFGQGTRLTVV.

The sample holds a few counts of this clonotype. The chain recombines TRBV28 with TRBJ2-1; TRBD2 might be the D (5 bases). The germline V gene has CDR1 MDHEN and CDR2 SYDVKM. CDR3 length equals 13 residues. V was cut by 6 bases and J by 9 bases, with 15 bases left in between. CDR3 sequence (DNA): TGTGCCAGCAGCACCGATGGCCGGGGTGAGCAGTTCTTC. Protein product: CASSTDGRGEQFF.

This clonotype was detected many times. The chain links TRBV12-3 or TRBV12-4 to TRBJ2-5; D possibly corresponds to TRBD1 (5 bases). The CDR3 runs to 14 residues. Trimming stripped 6 bases from V and 2 bases from J, with 13 bases between. CDR3 loop: CASSASAGQETQYF. The CDR3, as DNA: TGTGCCAGCAGCGCCAGTGCAGGGCAAGAGACCCAGTACTTC.

At least ten counts were recorded for this clonotype. The V and J genes are TRBV29-1 and TRBJ1-2; 9 bases line up with TRBD1. With V trimmed by 6 bases and J by 5 bases, 7 bases remained unmatched. This CDR3 has 13 residues. Germline values: CDR1 SQVTM, CDR2 ANQGSEA. This CDR3 is CSVEQTGGYGYTF. The CDR3, as DNA: TGCAGCGTCGAGCAGACAGGGGGGTATGGCTACACCTTC.

The chain recombines TRBV27 with TRBJ2-7; 9 bases are a match to TRBD1. J lost 3 bases, V lost 3 bases, and 6 bases had no gene match. The germline CDR1 and CDR2 sequences are MNHEY and SMNVEV (reference sequence). This CDR3 comprises 15 residues. DNA of the CDR3: TGTGCCAGCAGTTTCTCCGGGACAGGGCACTACGAGCAGTACTTC. Translation: CASSFSGTGHYEQYF.

The genes are TRBV10-3 and TRBJ1-2, with a possible D match to TRBD1 (5 bases). V was shortened by 8 bases and J by 4 bases, with 23 bases between the two germline ends. Germline V gene sequence: CDR1 ENHRY, CDR2 SYGVKD. This CDR3 contains 16 residues. The CDR3 DNA follows: TGTGCCATCGGCCGGGGCTTCGGGTATCGAACCTATGGCTACACCTTC. Translating gives CAIGRGFGYRTYGYTF.

The chain recombines TRBV7-9 with TRBJ2-3; 8 nucleotides agree with TRBD2. Germline V gene data show CDR1 as SEHNR and CDR2 as FQNEAQ (reference sequence). V shed 2 bases and J 1 base; nucleotides not matched to a gene: 14. CDR3 size: 19 residues. Here the CDR3 DNA reads TGTGCCAGCAGCTTACTTGGTTCTAGCGGGCCCGGAGGCACAGATACGCAGTATTTT. This encodes CASSLLGSSGPGGTDTQYF.

This chain joins TRBV15 and TRBJ2-1; 9 positions agree with TRBD2. V was clipped by 7 bases and J by 1 base; unmatched bases: 8. The germline V gene encodes CDR1 LNHNV and CDR2 YYDKDF (reference sequence). The CDR3 loop spans 16 amino acids. CDR3 loop: CATTGSGRGSYNEQFF. In DNA, the CDR3 is TGTGCCACCACCGGTAGCGGGAGAGGTTCCTACAATGAGCAGTTCTTC. The full variable domain, with the rest looked up from reference TRBV15 and TRBJ2-1, is DAMVIQNPRYQVTQFGKPVTLSCSQTLNHNVMYWYQQKSSQAPKLLFHYYDKDFNNEADTPDNFQSRRPNTSFCFLDIRSPGLGDTAMYLCATTGSGRGSYNEQFFGPGTRLTVL.

The J gene is TRBJ2-4, the V gene TRBV30; 10 bases map to TRBD2. Germline CDR1 GTSNPN, CDR2 SVGIG (reference sequence). V gave up 4 bases and J gave up 0 bases; unmatched junction bases: 12. The CDR3 has 18 residues. The chain's CDR3 is CAWTRSRTSGLAKNIQYF. Here the CDR3 DNA reads TGTGCCTGGACGAGGTCGAGGACTAGCGGTTTAGCCAAAAACATTCAGTACTTC.

The V call is TRBV2, the J call TRBJ2-1; possibly TRBD1 or TRBD2 for D (5 bases each). Germline CDR1 is SNHLY and CDR2 is FYNNEI. V lost 7 bases, J lost 7 bases, and 14 bases lay in between. The CDR3 length is 13 residues. The CDR3 DNA is TGTGCCAGCAAACGGTTCGGGGCTAATGAGCAGTTCTTC. This gives the protein CASKRFGANEQFF.

This clonotype appeared a few times. The chain uses TRBV29-1 and TRBJ2-5, with a possible D match to TRBD2 (5 bases). Germline CDR1 reads SQVTM; CDR2 reads ANQGSEA. The CDR3 has 14 amino acids. V was pared by 6 bases and J by 4 bases, with 18 bases between. This chain's CDR3 is CSVPETGFLETQYF. The CDR3 DNA sequence: TGCAGCGTCCCCGAGACGGGGTTTTTAGAGACCCAGTACTTC.